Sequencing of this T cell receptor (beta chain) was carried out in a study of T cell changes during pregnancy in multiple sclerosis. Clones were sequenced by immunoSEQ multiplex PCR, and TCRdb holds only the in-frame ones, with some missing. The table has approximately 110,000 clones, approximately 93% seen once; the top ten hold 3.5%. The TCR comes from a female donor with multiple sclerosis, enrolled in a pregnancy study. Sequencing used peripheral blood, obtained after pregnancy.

CDR3 nucleotides: TGTGCCAGCGTAAGGGGCCAAGAGACCCAGTACTTC. This gives the protein CASVRGQETQYF. The chain is built from TRBV5-6 and TRBJ2-5; maybe TRBD1 (5 bases). CDR1 and CDR2 (germline): SGHDT, YYEEEE. V lost 7 bases, J lost 1 base, and 8 bases lay in between. The CDR3 runs 12 residues.